This T cell receptor (beta chain) is drawn from a study of PD-L1 blockade in urothelial cancer. Background on the study: Prior chemotherapy ranged from 0 to 3 regimens per patient. After treatment start, blood was analyzed at 3 weeks (second dose) and at 6 weeks.

Clones were read by immunoSEQ multiplex PCR, and TCRdb kept only the in-frame ones, dropping some. This sample has tens of thousands of clones, with under 85% found just once. On this clone: Its antigen is not known.

From germline, CDR1 is SGHAT and CDR2 FQNNGV. V was clipped by 5 bases and J by 3 bases; unmatched bases: 6. There are 14 residues in the CDR3. Time point meaning: peripheral blood 6 weeks after treatment start. Points from the study as a whole: Tumor-linked clones in blood grew more by 3 weeks in durable-benefit patients.

This TCR was recovered from a man in his forties or fifties with urothelial cancer. This chain uses TRBV11-2 with TRBJ2-7; TRBD1 matches 8 bases. The specimen comprised PBMCs, sampled around atezolizumab (anti-PD-L1) treatment. The CDR3 DNA follows: TGTGCCAGCAGCCCACGACAGGGGAGCTACGAGCAGTACTTC. This encodes CASSPRQGSYEQYF.